The clone carrying this TCR beta chain occurred a few times. A read error is possible here, since a much larger clone lies one base away. This sample was included in a study of neurological immune-mediated disorders. Trimming cost V 1 base and J 12 bases, with 13 bases left between them. Germline CDR1 and CDR2: KGHSH and LQKENI. The CDR3 is 12 residues long. 5'RACE with 10-nucleotide random UMIs produced the cDNA. TCRdb reanalysed the 5' RACE reads using MiXCR and keeps one entry per CDR3 protein. The table lists 55,000 to 70,000 distinct CDR3 sequences, roughly 11% of them singletons. This chain uses TRBV18 with TRBJ2-7; perhaps TRBD1 as D (6 bases). The sequence was collected from a man in his sixties in good health. The sample consisted of PBMCs. The CDR3 loop is CASSPRWTEWYF. CDR3 bases: TGTGCCAGCTCACCACGGTGGACAGAGTGGTACTTC. Filled out from reference TRBV18 and TRBJ2-7, the complete variable domain reads NAGVMQNPRHLVRRRGQEARLRCSPMKGHSHVYWYRQLPEEGLKFMVYLQKENIIDESGMPKERFSAEFPKEGPSILRIQQVVRGDSAAYFCASSPRWTEWYFGPGTRLTVT.